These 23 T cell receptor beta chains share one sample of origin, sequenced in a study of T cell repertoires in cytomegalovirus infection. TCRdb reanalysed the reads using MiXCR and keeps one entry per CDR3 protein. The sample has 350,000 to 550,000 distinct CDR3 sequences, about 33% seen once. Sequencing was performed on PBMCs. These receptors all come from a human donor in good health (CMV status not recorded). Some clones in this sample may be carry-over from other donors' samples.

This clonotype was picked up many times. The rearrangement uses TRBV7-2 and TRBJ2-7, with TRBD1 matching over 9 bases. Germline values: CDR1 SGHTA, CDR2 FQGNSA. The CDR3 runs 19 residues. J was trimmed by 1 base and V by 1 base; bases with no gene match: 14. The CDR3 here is CASSLVGRAQGAGSYEQYF. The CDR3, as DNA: TGTGCCAGCAGCTTAGTGGGCCGGGCACAGGGGGCGGGGTCCTACGAGCAGTACTTC.

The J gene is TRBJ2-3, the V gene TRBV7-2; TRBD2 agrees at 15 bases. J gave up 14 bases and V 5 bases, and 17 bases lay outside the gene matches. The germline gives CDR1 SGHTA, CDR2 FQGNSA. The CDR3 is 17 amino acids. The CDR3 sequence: CASSTRTSGGARDKPYF. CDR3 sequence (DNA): TGTGCCAGCAGCACCCGGACTAGCGGGGGGGCCAGGGATAAGCCGTATTTT.

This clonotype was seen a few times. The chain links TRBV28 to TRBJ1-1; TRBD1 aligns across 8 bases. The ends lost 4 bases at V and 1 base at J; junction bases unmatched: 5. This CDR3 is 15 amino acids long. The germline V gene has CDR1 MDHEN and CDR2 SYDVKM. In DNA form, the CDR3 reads TGTGCCAGCAGTTCGGACAGGGTGGAGAACACTGAAGCTTTCTTT. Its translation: CASSSDRVENTEAFF. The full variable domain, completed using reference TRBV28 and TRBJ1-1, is DVKVTQSSRYLVKRTGEKVFLECVQDMDHENMFWYRQDPGLGLRLIYFSYDVKMKEKGDIPEGYSVSREKKERFSLILESASTNQTSMYLCASSSDRVENTEAFFGQGTRLTVV.

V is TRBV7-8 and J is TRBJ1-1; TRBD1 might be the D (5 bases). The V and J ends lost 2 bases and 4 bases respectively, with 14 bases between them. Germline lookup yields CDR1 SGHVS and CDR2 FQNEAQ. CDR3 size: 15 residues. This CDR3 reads CASSLSRVYGTEAFF. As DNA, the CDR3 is TGTGCCAGCAGCTTATCCAGGGTGTACGGCACTGAAGCTTTCTTT. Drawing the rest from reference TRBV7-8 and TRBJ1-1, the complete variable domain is GAGVSQSPRYKVAKRGQDVALRCDPISGHVSLFWYQQALGQGPEFLTYFQNEAQLDKSGLPSDRFFAERPEGSVSTLKIQRTQQEDSAVYLCASSLSRVYGTEAFFGQGTRLTVV.

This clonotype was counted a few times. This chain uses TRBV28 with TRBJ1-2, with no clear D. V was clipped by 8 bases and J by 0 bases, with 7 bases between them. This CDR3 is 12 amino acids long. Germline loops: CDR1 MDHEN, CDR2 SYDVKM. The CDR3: CASSGPNYGYTF. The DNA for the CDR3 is TGTGCCAGCTCCGGGCCTAACTATGGCTACACCTTC.

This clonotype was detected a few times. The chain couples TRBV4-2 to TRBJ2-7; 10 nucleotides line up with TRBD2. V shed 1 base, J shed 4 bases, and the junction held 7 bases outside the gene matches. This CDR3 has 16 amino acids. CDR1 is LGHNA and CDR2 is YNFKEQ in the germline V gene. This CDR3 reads CASSQGGVAGGYEQYF. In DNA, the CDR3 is TGTGCCAGCAGCCAAGGGGGGGTAGCGGGGGGTTACGAGCAGTACTTC.

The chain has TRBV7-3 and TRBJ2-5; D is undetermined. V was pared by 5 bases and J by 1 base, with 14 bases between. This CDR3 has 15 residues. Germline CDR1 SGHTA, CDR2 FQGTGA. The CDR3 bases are TGTGCCAGCAGCCTCACTCCGACACGCCAAGAGACCCAGTACTTC. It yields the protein CASSLTPTRQETQYF.

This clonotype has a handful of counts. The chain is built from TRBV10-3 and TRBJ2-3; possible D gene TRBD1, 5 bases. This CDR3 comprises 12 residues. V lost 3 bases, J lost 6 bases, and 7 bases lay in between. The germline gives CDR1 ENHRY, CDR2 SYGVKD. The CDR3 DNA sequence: TGTGCCATCAGTGAAGCAGGGGATACGCAGTATTTT. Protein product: CAISEAGDTQYF.

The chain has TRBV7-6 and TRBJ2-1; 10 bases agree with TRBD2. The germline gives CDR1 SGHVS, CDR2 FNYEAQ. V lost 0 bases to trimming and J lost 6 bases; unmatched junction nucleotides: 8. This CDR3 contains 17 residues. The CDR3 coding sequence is TGTGCCAGCAGCTTAGCTCCGCATAGCGGGGGGCTCAATGAGCAGTTCTTC. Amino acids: CASSLAPHSGGLNEQFF.

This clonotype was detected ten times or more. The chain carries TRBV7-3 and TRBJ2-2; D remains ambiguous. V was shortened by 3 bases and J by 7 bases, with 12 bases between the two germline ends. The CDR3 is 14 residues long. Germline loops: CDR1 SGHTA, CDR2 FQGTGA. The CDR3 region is CASSLQAPGGELFF. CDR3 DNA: TGTGCCAGCAGCTTGCAAGCCCCGGGCGGGGAGCTGTTTTTT. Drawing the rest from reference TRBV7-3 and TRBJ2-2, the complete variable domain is GAGVSQTPSNKVTEKGKYVELRCDPISGHTALYWYRQSLGQGPEFLIYFQGTGAADDSGLPNDRFFAVRPEGSVSTLKIQRTERGDSAVYLCASSLQAPGGELFFGEGSRLTVL.

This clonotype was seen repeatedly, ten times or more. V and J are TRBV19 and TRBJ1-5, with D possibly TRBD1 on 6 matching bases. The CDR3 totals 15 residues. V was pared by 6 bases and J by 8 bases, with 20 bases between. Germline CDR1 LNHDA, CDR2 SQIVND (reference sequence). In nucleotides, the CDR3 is TGTGCCAGTAGCGCCTCGGGAGGGGGATTGAAGCCCCAGCATTTT. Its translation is CASSASGGGLKPQHF.

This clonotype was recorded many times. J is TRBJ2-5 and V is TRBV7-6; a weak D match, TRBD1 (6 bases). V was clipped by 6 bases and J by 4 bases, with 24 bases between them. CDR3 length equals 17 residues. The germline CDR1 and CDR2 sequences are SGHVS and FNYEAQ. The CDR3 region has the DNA TGTGCCAGCAGTCTATACCATTCCGCAGGGGTCGGAGAGACCCAGTACTTC. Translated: CASSLYHSAGVGETQYF.

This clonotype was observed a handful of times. CDR3 protein: CASKKTRDRYQPQHF. For the CDR3, the DNA is TGTGCCAGCAAAAAAACGAGGGACAGATATCAGCCCCAGCATTTT. This chain links TRBV27 with TRBJ1-5; 7 positions agree with TRBD1. The V segment lost 7 bases and the J segment 5 bases; nucleotides outside the gene matches: 11. This CDR3 is built from 15 residues. In germline, CDR1 is MNHEY, CDR2 SMNVEV (reference sequence).

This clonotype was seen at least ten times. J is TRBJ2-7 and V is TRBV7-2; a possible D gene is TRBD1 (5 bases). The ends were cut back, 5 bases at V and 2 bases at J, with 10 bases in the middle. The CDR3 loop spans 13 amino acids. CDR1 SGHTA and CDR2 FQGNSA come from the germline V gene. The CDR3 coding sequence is TGTGCCAGCAGCGCGACAGTAGCCTACGAGCAGTACTTC. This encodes CASSATVAYEQYF.

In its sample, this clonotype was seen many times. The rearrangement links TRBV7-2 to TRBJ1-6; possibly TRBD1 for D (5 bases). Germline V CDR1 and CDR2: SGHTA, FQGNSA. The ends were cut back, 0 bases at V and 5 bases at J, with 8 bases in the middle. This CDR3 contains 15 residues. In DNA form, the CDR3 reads TGTGCCAGCAGCTTAGCGGTAGGGGATAATTCACCCCTCCACTTT. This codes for CASSLAVGDNSPLHF.

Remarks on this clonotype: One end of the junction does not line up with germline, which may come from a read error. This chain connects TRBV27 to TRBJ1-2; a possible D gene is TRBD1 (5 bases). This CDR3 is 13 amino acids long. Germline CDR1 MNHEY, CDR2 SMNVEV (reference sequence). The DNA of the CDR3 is TGTGACAGCAGTTTAGTAGGGACCTATGTCTACACCTTC. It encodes CDSSLVGTYVYTF.

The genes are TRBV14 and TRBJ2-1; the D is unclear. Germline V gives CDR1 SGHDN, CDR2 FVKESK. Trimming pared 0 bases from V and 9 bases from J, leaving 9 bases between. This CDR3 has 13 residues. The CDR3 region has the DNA TGTGCCAGCAGCCAAGAAGTCTATAGTGAGCAGTTCTTC. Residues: CASSQEVYSEQFF.

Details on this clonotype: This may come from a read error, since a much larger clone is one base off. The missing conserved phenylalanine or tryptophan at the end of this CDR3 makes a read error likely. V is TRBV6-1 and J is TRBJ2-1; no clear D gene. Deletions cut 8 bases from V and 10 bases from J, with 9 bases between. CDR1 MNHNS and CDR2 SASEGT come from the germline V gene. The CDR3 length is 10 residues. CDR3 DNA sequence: TGTGCCAGCGGGCCCCAAGAGCAGTTCTTA. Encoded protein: CASGPQEQFL.

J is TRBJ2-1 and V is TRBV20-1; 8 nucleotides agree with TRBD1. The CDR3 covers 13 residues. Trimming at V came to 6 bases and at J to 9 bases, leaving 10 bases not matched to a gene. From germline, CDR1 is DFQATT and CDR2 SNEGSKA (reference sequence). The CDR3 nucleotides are TGCAGTGCACATGGGACAGGCCGTTCTGAGCAGTTCTTC. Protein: CSAHGTGRSEQFF.

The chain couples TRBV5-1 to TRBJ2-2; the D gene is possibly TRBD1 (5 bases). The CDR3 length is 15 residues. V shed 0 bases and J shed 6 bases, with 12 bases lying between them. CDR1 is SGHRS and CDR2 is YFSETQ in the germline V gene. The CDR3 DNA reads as TGCGCCAGCAGCTTGGAGGGGCGAGTTGCCGGGGAGCTGTTTTTT. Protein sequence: CASSLEGRVAGELFF. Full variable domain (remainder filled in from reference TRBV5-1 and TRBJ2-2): KAGVTQTPRYLIKTRGQQVTLSCSPISGHRSVSWYQQTPGQGLQFLFEYFSETQRNKGNFPGRFSGRQFSNSRSEMNVSTLELGDSALYLCASSLEGRVAGELFFGEGSRLTVL.

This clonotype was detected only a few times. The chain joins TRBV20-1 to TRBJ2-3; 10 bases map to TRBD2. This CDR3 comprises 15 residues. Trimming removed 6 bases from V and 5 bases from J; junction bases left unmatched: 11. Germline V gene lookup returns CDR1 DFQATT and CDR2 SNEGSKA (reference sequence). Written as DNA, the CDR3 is TGCAGTGCCGAGCAACTTAGCGGGGGGTTAGATACGCAGTATTTT. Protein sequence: CSAEQLSGGLDTQYF.

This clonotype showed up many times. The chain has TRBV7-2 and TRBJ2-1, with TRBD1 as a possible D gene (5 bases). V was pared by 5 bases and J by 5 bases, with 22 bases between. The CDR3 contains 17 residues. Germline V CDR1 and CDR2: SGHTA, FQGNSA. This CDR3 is CASSGVTQGRVHNEQFF. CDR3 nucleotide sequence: TGTGCCAGCAGCGGAGTGACGCAGGGAAGGGTGCACAATGAGCAGTTCTTC.

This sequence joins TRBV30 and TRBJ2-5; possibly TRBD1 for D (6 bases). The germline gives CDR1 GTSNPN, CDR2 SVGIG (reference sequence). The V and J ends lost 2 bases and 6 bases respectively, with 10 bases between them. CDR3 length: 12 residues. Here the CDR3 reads CAWSLGAQTQYF. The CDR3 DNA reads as TGTGCCTGGAGTTTGGGGGCGCAGACCCAGTACTTC.